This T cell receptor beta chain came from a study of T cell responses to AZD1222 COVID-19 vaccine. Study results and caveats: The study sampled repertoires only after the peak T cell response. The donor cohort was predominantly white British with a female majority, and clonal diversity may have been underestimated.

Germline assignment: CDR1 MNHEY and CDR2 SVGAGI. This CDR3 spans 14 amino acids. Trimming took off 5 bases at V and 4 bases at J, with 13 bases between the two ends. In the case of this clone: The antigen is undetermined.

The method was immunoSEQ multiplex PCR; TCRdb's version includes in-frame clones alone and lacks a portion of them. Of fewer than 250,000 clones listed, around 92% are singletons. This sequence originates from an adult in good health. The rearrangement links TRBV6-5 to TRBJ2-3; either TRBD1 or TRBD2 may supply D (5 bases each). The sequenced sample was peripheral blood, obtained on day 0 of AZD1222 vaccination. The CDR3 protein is CASSPGRGADTQYF. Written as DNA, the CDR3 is TGTGCCAGCAGTCCCGGCAGAGGGGCAGATACGCAGTATTTT.